Following are 24 T cell receptor beta chains from one sample sequenced in a study of cytomegalovirus exposure and HLA in healthy donors. 60 Vbeta and 13 Jbeta primers were used in PCR. The table came from immunoSEQ multiplex PCR; TCRdb's copy has only in-frame clones and leaves some out. This table holds some 170,000 clones, about 80% found once. The sample comprised PBMCs. These receptors all stem from a woman in her forties in good health and CMV-seronegative.

The chain recombines TRBV28 with TRBJ2-2; 11 positions agree with TRBD2. The CDR3 is 17 residues long. Germline CDR1 is MDHEN and CDR2 is SYDVKM. V lost 4 bases, J lost 6 bases, and 10 bases stayed unmatched. The CDR3 DNA sequence: TGTGCCAGCAGTTCGACTAGCGGGATCCTAAGTGCCGGGGAGCTGTTTTTT. It yields the protein CASSSTSGILSAGELFF.

The chain employs TRBV6-5 and TRBJ2-3; possible D gene TRBD2, 5 bases. Trimming pared 5 bases from V and 3 bases from J, leaving 9 bases between. CDR1 is MNHEY, CDR2 SVGAGI, per germline. This CDR3 contains 13 residues. CDR3 region: CASSAPGTDTQYF. CDR3 bases: TGTGCCAGCAGTGCGCCGGGGACAGATACGCAGTATTTT.

The rearrangement links TRBV10-3 to TRBJ1-4, with D maybe TRBD1 (5 bases). Germline CDR1 is ENHRY and CDR2 is SYGVKD. The CDR3 covers 16 residues. Trimming took 6 bases from V and 0 from J, leaving 14 bases between them. DNA of the CDR3: TGTGCCATCAGGTCCGGTAAGGGGACAACTAATGAAAAACTGTTTTTT. This codes for CAIRSGKGTTNEKLFF.

This chain connects TRBV5-4 to TRBJ2-1, with 9 bases identical to TRBD2. Losses at the gene ends were 3 bases for V and 10 bases for J; bases not matched to a gene: 14. The CDR3 is 16 residues long. CDR1 and CDR2 (germline): SGHNT, YYREEE (reference sequence). The CDR3 loop reads CASSSWSSGRSREQFF. The CDR3 nucleotides are TGTGCCAGCAGCTCGTGGTCAAGCGGGAGGAGCCGAGAGCAGTTCTTC.

V gene TRBV7-9 combines with J gene TRBJ2-2; TRBD1 matches 7 bases. The CDR3 covers 16 residues. Germline CDR1 SEHNR, CDR2 FQNEAQ (reference sequence). V was clipped by 6 bases and J by 4 bases; unmatched bases: 11. For the CDR3, the DNA is TGTGCCAGCAGACGTTTAATGACAGGGCCCACCGGGGAGCTGTTTTTT. Its translation is CASRRLMTGPTGELFF. Full variable domain (remainder filled in from reference TRBV7-9 and TRBJ2-2): DTGVSQNPRHKITKRGQNVTFRCDPISEHNRLYWYRQTLGQGPEFLTYFQNEAQLEKSRLLSDRFSAERPKGSFSTLEIQRTEQGDSAMYLCASRRLMTGPTGELFFGEGSRLTVL.

This chain connects TRBV11-1 to TRBJ2-3, with D uncertain. The CDR3 consists of 14 residues. The V and J ends lost 6 bases and 7 bases respectively, with 17 bases between them. Germline values: CDR1 SGHAT, CDR2 FQDESV (reference sequence). The CDR3 DNA reads TGTGCCAGCAGTCCCCGGGTCAACTATAATACGCAGTATTTT. It specifies CASSPRVNYNTQYF.

The chain employs TRBV7-9 and TRBJ2-1; 9 positions match TRBD2. With V trimmed by 5 bases and J by 2 bases, 4 bases remained unmatched. Germline V gene sequence: CDR1 SEHNR, CDR2 FQNEAQ (reference sequence). The CDR3 has 15 residues. CDR3: CASSPLAGAYNEQFF. The CDR3 DNA reads as TGTGCCAGCAGCCCATTAGCGGGAGCCTACAATGAGCAGTTCTTC. The whole variable domain, filled in from reference TRBV7-9 and TRBJ2-1, reads DTGVSQNPRHKITKRGQNVTFRCDPISEHNRLYWYRQTLGQGPEFLTYFQNEAQLEKSRLLSDRFSAERPKGSFSTLEIQRTEQGDSAMYLCASSPLAGAYNEQFFGPGTRLTVL.

The CDR3 nucleotides read TGTGCCAGCAGCTTAGGGCAGGGGGCACAGCCCCAGCATTTT. Translating it yields CASSLGQGAQPQHF. V gene TRBV7-2 combines with J gene TRBJ1-5, with TRBD1 matching 8 bases. The CDR3 is 14 amino acids. J lost 7 bases, V lost 1 base, and 3 bases had no gene match. The germline gives CDR1 SGHTA, CDR2 FQGNSA. The complete variable domain, with remaining parts taken from reference TRBV7-2 and TRBJ1-5, reads GAGVSQSPSNKVTEKGKDVELRCDPISGHTALYWYRQSLGQGLEFLIYFQGNSAPDKSGLPSDRFSAERTGGSVSTLTIQRTQQEDSAVYLCASSLGQGAQPQHFGDGTRLSIL.

This chain uses TRBV7-3 with TRBJ2-6, with 7 nucleotides matching TRBD2. The CDR3 is made up of 15 amino acids. Per germline, CDR1 SGHTA and CDR2 FQGTGA. The V and J ends lost 4 bases and 6 bases, in that order; junction bases with no gene match: 6. The CDR3 region is CASSYQGGEANVLTF. CDR3 nucleotides: TGTGCCAGCAGCTACCAGGGAGGGGAGGCCAACGTCCTGACTTTC.

This chain joins TRBV2 and TRBJ2-1, with a tentative D call TRBD2 (6 bases). V was shortened by 5 bases and J by 4 bases, with 12 bases between the two germline ends. There are 14 residues in the CDR3. Germline assignment: CDR1 SNHLY and CDR2 FYNNEI. CDR3 residues: CASSKEGGYNEQFF. The CDR3 bases are TGTGCCAGCAGTAAGGAGGGAGGTTACAATGAGCAGTTCTTC.

The chain carries TRBV19 and TRBJ1-5; D is unresolved. Germline CDR1 LNHDA, CDR2 SQIVND (reference sequence). Deletions cut 3 bases from V and 0 bases from J, with 15 bases between. This CDR3 has 17 amino acids. The CDR3 loop is CASSMSVGSYSNQPQHF. As DNA, the CDR3 is TGTGCCAGTAGTATGTCGGTTGGGAGCTATAGCAATCAGCCCCAGCATTTT. Using reference TRBV19 and TRBJ1-5 for the parts outside the CDR3, the full variable domain is DGGITQSPKYLFRKEGQNVTLSCEQNLNHDAMYWYRQDPGQGLRLIYYSQIVNDFQKGDIAEGYSVSREKKESFPLTVTSAQKNPTAFYLCASSMSVGSYSNQPQHFGDGTRLSIL.

V usage is TRBV11-2 and J usage is TRBJ2-1; possibly TRBD2 for D (6 bases). V lost 8 bases and J 6 bases, leaving 17 bases between the germline ends. There are 14 residues in the CDR3. Germline V CDR1 and CDR2: SGHAT, FQNNGV. The CDR3 here is CASGGSGTINEQFF. The CDR3 coding sequence is TGTGCCAGCGGGGGGTCCGGAACTATCAATGAGCAGTTCTTC.

This clone appeared once. The V and J genes are TRBV4-2 and TRBJ1-1; possible D gene TRBD1, 5 bases. Germline CDR1 is LGHNA and CDR2 is YNFKEQ. The CDR3 spans 15 residues. V was clipped by 1 base and J by 1 base, with 10 bases between them. CDR3 in DNA: TGTGCCAGCAGCCAAGTTGTGGGGCCGAACACTGAAGCTTTCTTT. The encoded protein is CASSQVVGPNTEAFF.

The gene calls are TRBV9 and TRBJ2-2; TRBD1 might be the D (6 bases). The CDR3 consists of 17 residues. Germline V gives CDR1 SGDLS, CDR2 YYNGEE. The ends were cut back, 2 bases at V and 2 bases at J, with 16 bases in the middle. The CDR3 region is CASSVRGGGVNTGELFF. The CDR3 nucleotides read TGTGCCAGCAGCGTCAGGGGCGGTGGTGTTAACACCGGGGAGCTGTTTTTT. The whole variable domain, remainder taken from reference TRBV9 and TRBJ2-2, is DSGVTQTPKHLITATGQRVTLRCSPRSGDLSVYWYQQSLDQGLQFLIQYYNGEERAKGNILERFSAQQFPDLHSELNLSSLELGDSALYFCASSVRGGGVNTGELFFGEGSRLTVL.

The chain uses TRBV5-1 and TRBJ2-5, with D possibly being TRBD1 (5 bases). The ends were cut back, 0 bases at V and 4 bases at J, with 7 bases in the middle. The germline CDR1 and CDR2 sequences are SGHRS and YFSETQ. The CDR3 covers 13 residues. The CDR3 region has the DNA TGCGCCAGCAGCTTGGAAGGGGCAGAGACCCAGTACTTC. Translated, it gives CASSLEGAETQYF. The full variable domain, with the rest looked up from reference TRBV5-1 and TRBJ2-5, is KAGVTQTPRYLIKTRGQQVTLSCSPISGHRSVSWYQQTPGQGLQFLFEYFSETQRNKGNFPGRFSGRQFSNSRSEMNVSTLELGDSALYLCASSLEGAETQYFGPGTRLLVL.

The rearrangement joins TRBV5-8 to TRBJ1-5; the match to TRBD1 covers 7 bases. The junction had 4 bases not matched to a gene; V was cut back by 4 bases and J by 0 bases. Per germline, CDR1 SGHTS and CDR2 YDEGEE. This CDR3 region has 15 residues. CDR3 in amino acids: CASSRGQISNQPQHF. The CDR3 nucleotides are TGTGCCAGCAGCCGGGGACAGATTAGCAATCAGCCCCAGCATTTT.

The genes are TRBV30 and TRBJ1-3; D is undetermined. The V gene lost 2 bases and the J gene lost 4 bases, with 15 bases spanning the gap. The CDR3 contains 15 residues. Germline-derived CDR1 and CDR2 are GTSNPN and SVGIG (reference sequence). DNA for the CDR3: TGTGCCTGGAGTTGGGAGGACCTTAAGGGAAACACCATATATTTT. This sequence encodes CAWSWEDLKGNTIYF.

This rearrangement joins TRBV30 to TRBJ2-7; no definite D call. Germline CDR1 GTSNPN, CDR2 SVGIG (reference sequence). The CDR3 runs 13 residues. Trimming pared 5 bases from V and 4 bases from J, leaving 15 bases between. DNA for the CDR3: TGTGCCTGGGACTCCCCACCCGGTTACGAGCAGTACTTC. Encoded protein: CAWDSPPGYEQYF.

The CDR3: CSVDAGLNEQYF. In DNA form, the CDR3 reads TGCAGCGTTGATGCAGGTTTAAACGAGCAGTACTTC. V and J are TRBV29-1 and TRBJ2-7; D remains ambiguous. Germline V gene data show CDR1 as SQVTM and CDR2 as ANQGSEA. V lost 3 bases, J lost 5 bases, and 11 bases lay in between. The CDR3 covers 12 residues.

This chain uses TRBV7-3 with TRBJ2-2; D unresolved. The CDR3 has 12 amino acids. CDR1 is SGHTA, CDR2 FQGTGA, per germline. Deletions cut 4 bases from V and 3 bases from J, with 3 bases between. DNA of the CDR3: TGTGCCAGCAGCTCGGACACCGGGGAGCTGTTTTTT. It specifies CASSSDTGELFF.

The V call is TRBV7-6, the J call TRBJ1-1, with TRBD1 identical over 9 bases. Unmatched junction bases numbered 9, after V lost 1 base and J lost 3 bases. CDR1 and CDR2 from the germline V gene are SGHVS and FNYEAQ. The CDR3 loop spans 17 amino acids. CDR3 bases: TGTGCCAGCAGCTTAGGAGGGGCCGGGGACAGGGACACTGAAGCTTTCTTT. This gives the protein CASSLGGAGDRDTEAFF.

This chain joins TRBV30 and TRBJ2-1, with D perhaps TRBD1 (6 bases). The length of the CDR3 is 15 residues. In germline, CDR1 is GTSNPN, CDR2 SVGIG (reference sequence). Trimming cost V 3 bases and J 12 bases, with 24 bases left between them. This CDR3 is CAWSANSPGTGMQFF. The CDR3 coding sequence is TGTGCCTGGAGCGCCAACTCCCCGGGCACAGGGATGCAGTTCTTC.

This chain links TRBV29-1 with TRBJ1-2; a possible D gene is TRBD1 (5 bases). V was cut by 7 bases and J by 2 bases, with 11 bases left in between. Per the germline V gene, CDR1 is SQVTM and CDR2 is ANQGSEA. This CDR3 has 12 amino acids. The CDR3: CSARTQNYGYTF. The CDR3 DNA reads as TGCAGCGCCAGGACACAGAACTATGGCTACACCTTC. Together with reference TRBV29-1 and TRBJ1-2, the CDR3 gives the full variable domain: SAVISQKPSRDICQRGTSLTIQCQVDSQVTMMFWYRQQPGQSLTLIATANQGSEATYESGFVIDKFPISRPNLTFSTLTVSNMSPEDSSIYLCSARTQNYGYTFGSGTRLTVV.

This clone is a singleton in its sample. The chain employs TRBV14 and TRBJ1-1; maybe TRBD1 (5 bases). The V gene's germline CDR1 is SGHDN and CDR2 FVKESK. V was trimmed by 2 bases and J by 10 bases, leaving 11 bases between them. The CDR3 runs 12 residues. CDR3 bases: TGTGCCAGCAGCCAACAGGGTTATAGAGCTTTCTTT. It is translated as CASSQQGYRAFF.